The TCR beta chain described here comes from a study of regulatory T cells in long-lasting Graves disease. Study information: The term persistent Graves' disease signified upward of 5 years on antithyroid drugs with positive TSH receptor antibodies.

CDR3-region Arm-PCR and iRepertoire HTBI primers produced the TCR beta libraries. MiXCR, run by TCRdb on the multiplex PCR reads, gives a single entry per CDR3 protein. The sample contains 350,000 to 450,000 distinct CDR3 sequences, roughly 25% of which appear only once. Time point in this sample: persistent/refractory GD, antithyroid drugs over 5 years with positive TRAb. Researchers made the TCR library from RNA that was extracted from PBMCs. The CDR3 sequence is 15 residues long. Germline V gene sequence: CDR1 SNHLY, CDR2 FYNNEI. Trimming cost V 6 bases and J 7 bases; bases outside gene matches: 12. This clonotype was seen more than once but under ten times.

This specimen was peripheral blood mononuclear cells (PBMCs), taken when the disease was refractory, from a patient treated with antithyroid drugs. The chain recombines TRBV2 with TRBJ2-1, with TRBD1 identical over 7 bases. The source of this sequence is a woman aged 40-49 years with Graves disease. CDR3 bases: TGTGCCAGCAGCGACGACAGGGCCCGTGGGAATGAGCAGTTCTTC. It specifies CASSDDRARGNEQFF.